The next 19 T cell receptor beta chains were all read from a single sample in a study of blood T cell repertoires in COVID-19. The data were produced by immunoSEQ multiplex PCR, yet TCRdb's version contains in-frame clones alone and is incomplete. This sample has approximately 200,000 clones, with about 85% found just once. What was sequenced was peripheral blood. These receptors originate from a man aged 45-60 years who had recovered from COVID-19.

The rearrangement links TRBV19 to TRBJ2-7, with D possibly TRBD1 on 5 matching bases. V was clipped by 5 bases and J by 2 bases, with 16 bases between them. The CDR3 has 15 residues. Germline V lookup: CDR1 LNHDA, CDR2 SQIVND (reference sequence). DNA for the CDR3: TGTGCCAGTAGTTCACACAGGACCCAGGCCTACGAGCAGTACTTC. It encodes CASSSHRTQAYEQYF.

The rearrangement uses TRBV11-2 and TRBJ1-6, with a possible D match to TRBD1 (5 bases). Germline V gene lookup returns CDR1 SGHAT and CDR2 FQNNGV. The V end was cut by 4 bases, the J end by 6 bases, with 10 bases between. The CDR3 is made up of 14 amino acids. The chain's CDR3 is CASSSRTRNSPLHF. The DNA for the CDR3 is TGTGCCAGCAGCTCCCGGACACGTAATTCACCCCTCCACTTT. The whole variable domain, remainder taken from reference TRBV11-2 and TRBJ1-6, is EAGVAQSPRYKIIEKRQSVAFWCNPISGHATLYWYQQILGQGPKLLIQFQNNGVVDDSQLPKDRFSAERLKGVDSTLKIQPAKLEDSAVYLCASSSRTRNSPLHFGNGTRLTVT.

This chain connects TRBV6-4 to TRBJ2-5; 7 bases line up with TRBD1. There are 15 residues in the CDR3. The ends lost 5 bases at V and 2 bases at J; junction bases unmatched: 8. Germline CDR1 MRHNA, CDR2 SNTAGT. The CDR3 loop is CASSQVGQVQETQYF. The CDR3, as DNA: TGTGCCAGCAGTCAGGTAGGACAGGTTCAAGAGACCCAGTACTTC.

This chain uses TRBV6-5 with TRBJ1-2; the D is unclear. Germline loops: CDR1 MNHEY, CDR2 SVGAGI. V dropped 7 bases and J dropped 0 bases, with 15 bases sitting between them. The CDR3 has 15 amino acids. The CDR3 DNA is TGTGCCAGCATCCCGGTAGCGGCCACTAACTATGGCTACACCTTC. Its protein is CASIPVAATNYGYTF.

This chain joins TRBV14 and TRBJ1-6, with 7 bases that match TRBD1. The CDR3 consists of 15 residues. Germline CDR1 and CDR2: SGHDN and FVKESK. With V trimmed by 2 bases and J by 10 bases, 8 bases remained unmatched. CDR3 nucleotide sequence: TGTGCCAGCAGCCAAATACAGGGGAGGAACTCACCCCTCCACTTT. This sequence encodes CASSQIQGRNSPLHF. The complete variable domain, with remaining parts taken from reference TRBV14 and TRBJ1-6, reads EAGVTQFPSHSVIEKGQTVTLRCDPISGHDNLYWYRRVMGKEIKFLLHFVKESKQDESGMPNNRFLAERTGGTYSTLKVQPAELEDSGVYFCASSQIQGRNSPLHFGNGTRLTVT.

The chain is built from TRBV27 and TRBJ2-1; D gene unclear. V was shortened by 5 bases and J by 4 bases, with 15 bases between the two germline ends. Germline CDR1 is MNHEY and CDR2 is SMNVEV (reference sequence). The CDR3 runs 15 residues. Here the CDR3 reads CASSPDLRRYNEQFF. The CDR3 region has the DNA TGTGCCAGCAGTCCCGACTTACGAAGATACAATGAGCAGTTCTTC.

Only a few counts were recorded for this clone. The V and J genes are TRBV30 and TRBJ2-7; D may be TRBD2 (6 bases). The germline gives CDR1 GTSNPN, CDR2 SVGIG (reference sequence). This CDR3 contains 17 residues. V was cut by 3 bases and J by 0 bases, with 21 bases left in between. This CDR3 reads CAWRDPVGGLNSYEQYF. Written as DNA, the CDR3 is TGTGCCTGGAGGGACCCGGTTGGGGGACTCAACTCCTACGAGCAGTACTTC.

The chain carries TRBV18 and TRBJ1-2; no firm D call. There are 14 residues in the CDR3. CDR1 and CDR2 (germline): KGHSH, LQKENI. Trimming removed 0 bases at V and 2 bases at J, with 7 bases between. This CDR3 is CASSPPSKNYGYTF. In DNA, the CDR3 is TGTGCCAGCTCACCACCATCAAAAAACTATGGCTACACCTTC.

This sequence joins TRBV24-1 and TRBJ2-3; D not certain. The CDR3 extends over 16 amino acids. Germline V gene lookup returns CDR1 KGHDR and CDR2 SFDVKD. V lost 1 base and J 0 bases, leaving 10 bases between the germline ends. The CDR3 spells CATSDFFGWSTDTQYF. The DNA for the CDR3 is TGTGCCACCAGTGATTTCTTTGGCTGGAGCACAGATACGCAGTATTTT.

The chain has TRBV6-5 and TRBJ2-4; 7 nucleotides agree with TRBD1. V dropped 2 bases and J dropped 7; count of bases not matched to a gene: 11. This CDR3 is built from 16 residues. Germline assignment: CDR1 MNHEY and CDR2 SVGAGI. The CDR3 spells CASSYRTGTMGNIQYF. The CDR3, as DNA: TGTGCCAGCAGTTACCGGACAGGCACGATGGGGAACATTCAGTACTTC.

CDR3 in DNA: TGTGCCAGCTCACCCAGGGTAGCGGGGCCCTACGAGCAGTACTTC. Translating gives CASSPRVAGPYEQYF. V and J are TRBV18 and TRBJ2-7, with TRBD2 identical over 8 bases. This CDR3 comprises 15 residues. V dropped 3 bases and J dropped 2; count of bases not matched to a gene: 6. Per germline, CDR1 KGHSH and CDR2 LQKENI.

The chain is built from TRBV7-9 and TRBJ2-2, with 8 nucleotides matching TRBD2. The V segment lost 5 bases and the J segment 1 base; nucleotides outside the gene matches: 3. The CDR3 runs 15 residues. CDR1 is SEHNR and CDR2 is FQNEAQ in the germline V gene (reference sequence). CDR3 coding DNA: TGTGCCAGCAGCGAGCGGGAGTGGAACACCGGGGAGCTGTTTTTT. Its protein is CASSEREWNTGELFF.

This chain joins TRBV19 and TRBJ1-6, with 8 bases identical to TRBD1. The CDR3 covers 15 residues. Germline CDR1 reads LNHDA; CDR2 reads SQIVND (reference sequence). The V segment lost 5 bases and the J segment 5 bases; nucleotides outside the gene matches: 5. The CDR3 sequence: CASSARDRNNSPLHF. The CDR3 coding sequence is TGTGCCAGTAGTGCCCGGGACAGGAATAATTCACCCCTCCACTTT.

The chain links TRBV6-7 to TRBJ2-7, with 12 bases fitting TRBD2. TRBV6-7 counts as an open reading frame of uncertain function. The CDR3 consists of 16 residues. The ends lost 9 bases at V and 6 bases at J; junction bases unmatched: 15. This chain's CDR3 is CARGLRPTSGSLEQYF. DNA of the CDR3: TGTGCCAGGGGACTTAGGCCGACTAGCGGGAGTCTCGAGCAGTACTTC.

This clone was counted at least ten times. The gene calls are TRBV7-8 and TRBJ2-7, with 8 bases fitting TRBD2. This CDR3 comprises 17 residues. V was clipped by 2 bases and J by 5 bases; unmatched bases: 14. Germline V lookup: CDR1 SGHVS, CDR2 FQNEAQ. CDR3 residues: CASSLSSPGGPSHEQYF. In DNA, the CDR3 is TGTGCCAGCAGCTTATCGTCCCCGGGAGGGCCCTCGCACGAGCAGTACTTC.

The chain carries TRBV18 and TRBJ2-1; 10 bases are a match to TRBD1. The CDR3 spans 18 residues. Germline assignment: CDR1 KGHSH and CDR2 LQKENI. After removal of 0 bases from V and 7 bases from J, the junction contained 12 bases not matched to a gene. CDR3 region: CASSPPGGDRGIRNEQFF. Written as DNA, the CDR3 is TGTGCCAGCTCACCACCGGGGGGGGACAGGGGCATCCGGAATGAGCAGTTCTTC.

V gene TRBV2 combines with J gene TRBJ1-5, with D possibly being TRBD1 (5 bases). This CDR3 is built from 14 residues. Germline V gene lookup returns CDR1 SNHLY and CDR2 FYNNEI. V gave up 8 bases and J gave up 7 bases, with 18 bases separating them. The chain's CDR3 is CASGGGGNYQPQHF. In DNA form, the CDR3 reads TGTGCCAGCGGAGGTGGGGGGAATTACCAGCCCCAGCATTTT.

This sequence joins TRBV2 and TRBJ1-1; 7 bases agree with TRBD1. The length of the CDR3 is 14 residues. Germline V gives CDR1 SNHLY, CDR2 FYNNEI. After removal of 6 bases from V and 0 bases from J, the junction contained 4 bases not matched to a gene. CDR3 sequence (DNA): TGTGCCAGCAGGGGACAGACAGTGAACACTGAAGCTTTCTTT. Amino acid sequence: CASRGQTVNTEAFF.

The chain has TRBV7-9 and TRBJ1-1, with 7 bases matching TRBD1. J was trimmed by 4 bases and V by 4 bases; bases with no gene match: 9. Germline assignment: CDR1 SEHNR and CDR2 FQNEAQ (reference sequence). The CDR3 has 15 residues. The CDR3 coding sequence is TGTGCCAGCAGCTCTCACAGGGGCGGCGTCACTGAAGCTTTCTTT. Translating gives CASSSHRGGVTEAFF.